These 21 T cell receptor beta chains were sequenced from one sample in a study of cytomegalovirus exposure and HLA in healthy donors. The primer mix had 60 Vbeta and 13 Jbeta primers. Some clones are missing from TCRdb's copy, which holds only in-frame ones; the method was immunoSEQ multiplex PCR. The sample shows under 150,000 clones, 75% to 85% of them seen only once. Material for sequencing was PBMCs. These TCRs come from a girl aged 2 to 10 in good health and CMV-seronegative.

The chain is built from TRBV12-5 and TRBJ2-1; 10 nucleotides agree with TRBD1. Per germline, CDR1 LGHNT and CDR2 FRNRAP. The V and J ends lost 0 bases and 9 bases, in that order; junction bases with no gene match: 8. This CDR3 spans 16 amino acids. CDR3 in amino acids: CASGLVWGQGWSEQFF. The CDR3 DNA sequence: TGTGCTAGTGGTTTGGTATGGGGACAGGGGTGGTCTGAGCAGTTCTTC.

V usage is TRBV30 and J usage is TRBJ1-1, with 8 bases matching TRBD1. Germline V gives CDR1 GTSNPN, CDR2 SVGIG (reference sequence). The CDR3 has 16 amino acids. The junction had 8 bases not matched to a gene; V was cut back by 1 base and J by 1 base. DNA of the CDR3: TGTGCCTGGAGTGGGGCGAGGACAGGGCAGAACACTGAAGCTTTCTTT. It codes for CAWSGARTGQNTEAFF. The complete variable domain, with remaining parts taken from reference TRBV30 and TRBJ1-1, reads SQTIHQWPATLVQPVGSPLSLECTVEGTSNPNLYWYRQAAGRGLQLLFYSVGIGQISSEVPQNLSASRPQDRQFILSSKKLLLSDSGFYLCAWSGARTGQNTEAFFGQGTRLTVV.

CDR3 residues: CASSLTSAGARFGTQYF. The DNA for the CDR3 is TGTGCCAGCAGCTTAACCTCAGCGGGGGCCCGTTTCGGTACGCAGTATTTT. The chain is built from TRBV7-3 and TRBJ2-3; TRBD2 matches at 8 bases. Trimming cost V 0 bases and J 8 bases; bases outside gene matches: 13. CDR3 length equals 17 residues. Germline assignment: CDR1 SGHTA and CDR2 FQGTGA.

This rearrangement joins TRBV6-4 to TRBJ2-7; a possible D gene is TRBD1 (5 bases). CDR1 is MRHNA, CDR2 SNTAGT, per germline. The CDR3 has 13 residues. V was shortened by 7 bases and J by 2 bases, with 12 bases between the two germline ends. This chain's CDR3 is CASKGLWTYEQYF. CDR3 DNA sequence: TGTGCCAGCAAGGGGTTATGGACCTACGAGCAGTACTTC.

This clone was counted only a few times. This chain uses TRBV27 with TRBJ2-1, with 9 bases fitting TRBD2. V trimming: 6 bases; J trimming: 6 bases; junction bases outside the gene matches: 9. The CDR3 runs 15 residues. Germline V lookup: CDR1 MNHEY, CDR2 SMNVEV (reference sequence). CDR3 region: CASRPSSGTSNEQFF. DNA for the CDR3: TGTGCCAGCAGGCCTTCTAGCGGGACTTCCAATGAGCAGTTCTTC.

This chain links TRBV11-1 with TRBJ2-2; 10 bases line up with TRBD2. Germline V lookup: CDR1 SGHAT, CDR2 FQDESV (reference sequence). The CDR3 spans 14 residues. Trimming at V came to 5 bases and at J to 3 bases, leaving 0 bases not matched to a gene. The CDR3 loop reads CASSGTSDTGELFF. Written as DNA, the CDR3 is TGTGCCAGCAGCGGGACTAGCGACACCGGGGAGCTGTTTTTT.

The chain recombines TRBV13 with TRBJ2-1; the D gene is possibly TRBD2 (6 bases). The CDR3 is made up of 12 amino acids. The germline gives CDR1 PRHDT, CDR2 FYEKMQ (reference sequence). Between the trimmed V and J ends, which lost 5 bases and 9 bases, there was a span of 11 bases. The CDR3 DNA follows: TGTGCCAGCAGCCATAGCGGACCTGAGCAGTTCTTC. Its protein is CASSHSGPEQFF.

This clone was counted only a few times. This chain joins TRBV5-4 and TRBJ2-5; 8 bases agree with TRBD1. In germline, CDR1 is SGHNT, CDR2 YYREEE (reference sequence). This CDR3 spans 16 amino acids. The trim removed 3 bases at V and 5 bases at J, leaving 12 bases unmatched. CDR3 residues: CASSSELDRAWETQYF. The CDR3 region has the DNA TGTGCCAGCAGCTCCGAATTGGACAGGGCGTGGGAGACCCAGTACTTC. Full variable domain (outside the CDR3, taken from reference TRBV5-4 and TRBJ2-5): ETGVTQSPTHLIKTRGQQVTLRCSSQSGHNTVSWYQQALGQGPQFIFQYYREEENGRGNFPPRFSGLQFPNYSSELNVNALELDDSALYLCASSSELDRAWETQYFGPGTRLLVL.

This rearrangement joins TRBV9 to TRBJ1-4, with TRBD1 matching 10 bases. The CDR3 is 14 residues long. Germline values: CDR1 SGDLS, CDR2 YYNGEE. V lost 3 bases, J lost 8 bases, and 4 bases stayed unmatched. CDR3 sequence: CASSGQGAEEKLFF. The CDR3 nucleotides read TGTGCCAGCAGCGGACAGGGGGCCGAGGAAAAACTGTTTTTT.

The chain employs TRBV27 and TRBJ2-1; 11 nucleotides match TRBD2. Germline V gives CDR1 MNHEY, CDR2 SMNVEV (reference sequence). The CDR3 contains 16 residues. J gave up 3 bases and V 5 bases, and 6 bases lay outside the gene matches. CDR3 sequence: CASSPRTSGLYNEQFF. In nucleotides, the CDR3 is TGTGCCAGCAGTCCCCGGACTAGCGGGCTCTACAATGAGCAGTTCTTC.

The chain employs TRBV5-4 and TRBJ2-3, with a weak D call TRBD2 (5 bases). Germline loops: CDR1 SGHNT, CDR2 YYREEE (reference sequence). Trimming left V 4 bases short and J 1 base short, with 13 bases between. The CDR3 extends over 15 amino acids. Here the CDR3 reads CASSREGFGTDTQYF. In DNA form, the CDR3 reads TGTGCCAGCAGCCGGGAAGGATTTGGCACAGATACGCAGTATTTT.

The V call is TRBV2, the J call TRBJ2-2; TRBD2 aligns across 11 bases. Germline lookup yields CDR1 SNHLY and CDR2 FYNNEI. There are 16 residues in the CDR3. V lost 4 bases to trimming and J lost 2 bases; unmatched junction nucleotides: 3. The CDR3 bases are TGTGCCAGCAGTGCCCTAGCGGGAGGTAACACCGGGGAGCTGTTTTTT. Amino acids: CASSALAGGNTGELFF. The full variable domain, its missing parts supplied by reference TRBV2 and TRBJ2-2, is EPEVTQTPSHQVTQMGQEVILRCVPISNHLYFYWYRQILGQKVEFLVSFYNNEISEKSEIFDDQFSVERPDGSNFTLKIRSTKLEDSAMYFCASSALAGGNTGELFFGEGSRLTVL.

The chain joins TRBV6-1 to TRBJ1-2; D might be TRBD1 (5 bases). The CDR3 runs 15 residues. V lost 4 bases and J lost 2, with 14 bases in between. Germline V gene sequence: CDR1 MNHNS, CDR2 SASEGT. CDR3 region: CASSAWKGLNYGYTF. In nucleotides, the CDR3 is TGTGCCAGCAGTGCGTGGAAGGGGCTGAACTATGGCTACACCTTC.

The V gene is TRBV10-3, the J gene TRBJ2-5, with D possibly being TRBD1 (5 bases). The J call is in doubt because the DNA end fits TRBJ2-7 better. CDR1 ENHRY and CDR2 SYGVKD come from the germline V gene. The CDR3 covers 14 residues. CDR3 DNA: TGTGCCATCAGTGAGTCAGGGGATAGCTACGAGCAGTACTTC. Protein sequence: CAISESGDSYEQYF.

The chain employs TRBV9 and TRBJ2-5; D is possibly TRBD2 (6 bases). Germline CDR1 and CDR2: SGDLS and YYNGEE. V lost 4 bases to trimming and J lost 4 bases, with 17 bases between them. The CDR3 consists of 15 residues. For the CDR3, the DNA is TGTGCCAGCAGCCTTGGAGGGAGGATGGGAGAGACCCAGTACTTC. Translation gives CASSLGGRMGETQYF.

CDR3 bases: TGTGCCAGCAGCTTAGCGGGAGCGGGGAACACCGGGGAGCTGTTTTTT. This translates into CASSLAGAGNTGELFF. The chain has TRBV7-3 and TRBJ2-2; TRBD2 aligns across 7 bases. V lost 2 bases and J lost 1; bases outside the gene matches: 4. Germline values: CDR1 SGHTA, CDR2 FQGTGA. This CDR3 is built from 16 residues.

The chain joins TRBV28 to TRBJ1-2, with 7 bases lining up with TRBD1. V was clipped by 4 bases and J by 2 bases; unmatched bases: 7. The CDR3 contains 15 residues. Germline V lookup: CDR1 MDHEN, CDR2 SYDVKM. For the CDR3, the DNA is TGTGCCAGCAGTTACGCCGGGACAGAAAACTATGGCTACACCTTC. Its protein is CASSYAGTENYGYTF.

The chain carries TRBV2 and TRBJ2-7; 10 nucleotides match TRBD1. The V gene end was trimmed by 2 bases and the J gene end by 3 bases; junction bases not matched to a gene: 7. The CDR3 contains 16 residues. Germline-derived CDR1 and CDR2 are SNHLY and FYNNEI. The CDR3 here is CASSERWTGGYYEQYF. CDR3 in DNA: TGTGCCAGCAGTGAAAGATGGACAGGGGGTTACTACGAGCAGTACTTC.

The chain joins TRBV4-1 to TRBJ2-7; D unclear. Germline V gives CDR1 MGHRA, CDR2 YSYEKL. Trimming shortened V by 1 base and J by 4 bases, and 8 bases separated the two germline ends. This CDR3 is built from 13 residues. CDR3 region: CASSQGERYEQYF. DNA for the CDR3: TGCGCCAGCAGCCAAGGAGAACGTTACGAGCAGTACTTC.

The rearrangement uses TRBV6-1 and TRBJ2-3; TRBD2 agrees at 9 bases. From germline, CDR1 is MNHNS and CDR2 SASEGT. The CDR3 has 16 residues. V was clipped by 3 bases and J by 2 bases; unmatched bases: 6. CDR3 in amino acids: CASSDQRGALTDTQYF. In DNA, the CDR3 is TGTGCCAGCAGTGACCAGCGGGGGGCCCTCACAGATACGCAGTATTTT.

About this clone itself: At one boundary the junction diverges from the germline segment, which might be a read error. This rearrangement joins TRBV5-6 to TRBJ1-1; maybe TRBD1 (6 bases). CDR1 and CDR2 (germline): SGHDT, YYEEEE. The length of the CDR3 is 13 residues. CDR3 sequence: CASSLGGSTEAFF. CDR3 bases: TGTGCCAGCAGTTTGGGGGGCTCCACTGAAGCTTTCTTT.